This TCR beta chain was identified in a study of blood T cell repertoires in COVID-19. As for the study in general: Specimens from acute and convalescent COVID-19 originated in the United States, Italy and Spain.

TCRdb keeps only in-frame clones here, not all; method: immunoSEQ multiplex PCR. The sample includes hundreds of thousands of clones, 84% seen only once; the top ten take 15% to 20%. This TCR was recovered from a woman of 80 years or more with active or convalescent COVID-19. Sequenced material: peripheral blood.

The CDR3 spells CASSPRLAGTYEQYF. DNA for the CDR3: TGTGCCAGCAGCCCCAGACTAGCGGGGACCTACGAGCAGTACTTC. The chain uses TRBV9 and TRBJ2-7; 11 bases map to TRBD2. Germline assignment: CDR1 SGDLS and CDR2 YYNGEE. The CDR3 loop spans 15 amino acids. J lost 2 bases, V lost 4 bases, and 5 bases had no gene match.